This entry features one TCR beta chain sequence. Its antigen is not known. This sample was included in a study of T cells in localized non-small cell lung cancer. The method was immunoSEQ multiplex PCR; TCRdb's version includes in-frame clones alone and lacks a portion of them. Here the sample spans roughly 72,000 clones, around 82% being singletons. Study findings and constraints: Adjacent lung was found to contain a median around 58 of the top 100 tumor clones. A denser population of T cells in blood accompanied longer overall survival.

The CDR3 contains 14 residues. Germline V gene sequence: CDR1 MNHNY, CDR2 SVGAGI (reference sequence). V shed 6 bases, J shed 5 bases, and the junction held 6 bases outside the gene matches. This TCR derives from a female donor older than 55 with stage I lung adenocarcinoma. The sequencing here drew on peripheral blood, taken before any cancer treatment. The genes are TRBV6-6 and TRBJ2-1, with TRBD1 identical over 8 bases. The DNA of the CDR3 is TGTGCCAGCAGCCTGGACAGGGTACACAATGAGCAGTTCTTC. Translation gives CASSLDRVHNEQFF.